This T cell receptor (beta chain) appears in the sequencing data of a study of OX40 agonist ivuxolimab in advanced cancers. About the research overall: At around 83% male, the cohort had a mean age of 60 years, ranging from 23 to 79.

TCRdb's table, derived via immunoSEQ multiplex PCR, lists solely in-frame clones and lacks some. Of tens of thousands of clones detected, about 88% appear once; the ten largest clones hold under 1.1%. The count of this clone is one. What it recognizes is unknown. V lost 6 bases, J lost 7 bases, and 7 bases lay in between. There are 10 residues in the CDR3. Per germline, CDR1 MNHNS and CDR2 SASEGT. Study observations and caveats: Researchers did not determine the expanded peripheral T cells' antigen specificity. Among the lowest peripheral clonal expansion occurred in 0.1-3.0 mg/kg partial responders.

The chain employs TRBV6-1 and TRBJ2-7; no definite D call. The starting material was CD4+ or CD8+ T cells sorted from blood, obtained in a trial of the OX40 agonist ivuxolimab. The receptor's source is an adult with an advanced solid tumor such as melanoma, head and neck, liver or kidney cancer. The CDR3 coding sequence is TGTGCCAGCAGAAGGGAAGAGCAGTACTTC. Protein sequence: CASRREEQYF.